Below, 19 T cell receptor beta chains from the same sample are listed, as sequenced in a study of blood T cells in healthy people across ages. The authors ran a second PCR of about 6 to 11 cycles using a sample-barcoded 5' primer and a J-beta primer mix. TCRdb used MiXCR to reprocess the 5' RACE reads, holding one entry per CDR3 protein. The data contain about 1.6 million distinct CDR3 sequences, about 31% of them singletons. What was sequenced was blood. The receptors were gathered from a woman aged 25 to 39 in good health.

The table lists this clonotype with many counts. The chain combines TRBV12-3 or TRBV12-4 with TRBJ2-7, with D possibly TRBD1 on 5 matching bases. V was trimmed by 4 bases and J by 2 bases, leaving 9 bases between them. The CDR3 spans 13 residues. In nucleotides, the CDR3 is TGTGCCAGCAGTTCGGGCAGGGCCTACGAGCAGTACTTC. Encoded protein: CASSSGRAYEQYF.

This chain links TRBV6-9 with TRBJ2-7; a possible D gene is TRBD1 (6 bases). Germline CDR1 and CDR2: MNHGY and SVAAGI. Trimming removed 5 bases at V and 6 bases at J, with 17 bases between. The CDR3 sequence is 14 residues long. CDR3 sequence: CASSIQGGTVEQYF. CDR3 coding DNA: TGTGCCAGCAGTATACAGGGTGGGACGGTCGAGCAGTACTTC.

Comments on this clonotype: One end of the junction fails to match germline, which may point to a read error. The chain recombines TRBV5-1 with TRBJ2-1, with TRBD2 as a possible D gene (5 bases). CDR3 size: 15 residues. CDR1 is SGHRS and CDR2 is YFSETQ in the germline V gene. The DNA for the CDR3 is TGCGCCAGCAGCTTGGGGGCAGCAGACTACAATGAGCGGTTCTTC. This translates into CASSLGAADYNERFF.

This chain connects TRBV9 to TRBJ1-1; 9 nucleotides match TRBD1. Germline lookup yields CDR1 SGDLS and CDR2 YYNGEE. The V segment lost 3 bases and the J segment 5 bases; nucleotides outside the gene matches: 2. This CDR3 region has 13 residues. CDR3 amino acids: CASSGQGETEAFF. In DNA, the CDR3 is TGTGCCAGCAGCGGACAGGGGGAAACTGAAGCTTTCTTT.

The rearrangement joins TRBV30 to TRBJ1-4; perhaps TRBD1 as D (5 bases). Germline V gene lookup returns CDR1 GTSNPN and CDR2 SVGIG (reference sequence). V was trimmed by 4 bases and J by 7 bases, leaving 16 bases between them. The CDR3 is 14 amino acids. The CDR3 reads CAWTGDGVGEKLFF. CDR3 nucleotides: TGTGCCTGGACCGGGGACGGCGTAGGTGAAAAACTGTTTTTT. Full variable domain (remainder filled in from reference TRBV30 and TRBJ1-4): SQTIHQWPATLVQPVGSPLSLECTVEGTSNPNLYWYRQAAGRGLQLLFYSVGIGQISSEVPQNLSASRPQDRQFILSSKKLLLSDSGFYLCAWTGDGVGEKLFFGSGTQLSVL.

Turning to this clonotype: One end of the junction is discordant with germline, which a read error may explain. The V call is TRBV9, the J call TRBJ2-3; D may be TRBD2 (5 bases). Germline V gives CDR1 SGDLS, CDR2 YYNGEE. The CDR3 has 15 residues. Written as DNA, the CDR3 is TGTGCCGGCAGCGTAGGCGGACTCCACACAGATACGCAGTATTTT. Its translation is CAGSVGGLHTDTQYF.

This clonotype was detected ten times or more. The rearrangement links TRBV5-1 to TRBJ1-2, with TRBD1 identical over 7 bases. This CDR3 has 14 amino acids. With 5 bases clipped from V and 0 bases from J, the junction kept 4 bases outside the gene matches. Germline V gene sequence: CDR1 SGHRS, CDR2 YFSETQ. The CDR3 DNA is TGCGCCAGCAGTCGGGACAGTTCTAACTATGGCTACACCTTC. This sequence encodes CASSRDSSNYGYTF.

This rearrangement joins TRBV9 to TRBJ2-1; D uncertain. The germline V and J ends were trimmed by 0 bases and 8 bases, with 6 bases remaining between them. Per the germline V gene, CDR1 is SGDLS and CDR2 is YYNGEE. The CDR3 extends over 12 amino acids. The chain's CDR3 is CASSVGMDEQFF. The CDR3 nucleotides read TGTGCCAGCAGCGTAGGGATGGATGAGCAGTTCTTC.

The chain employs TRBV5-1 and TRBJ2-3, with D unresolved. CDR3 length equals 13 residues. Trimming took 3 bases from V and 4 from J, leaving 9 bases between them. Germline CDR1 SGHRS, CDR2 YFSETQ. In DNA, the CDR3 is TGCGCCAGCAGCTCGAGTATGGCAGATACGCAGTATTTT. This gives the protein CASSSSMADTQYF.

The V and J genes are TRBV5-1 and TRBJ1-2, with 10 nucleotides matching TRBD1. J lost 2 bases, V lost 2 bases, and 9 bases had no gene match. This CDR3 region has 17 residues. Germline V CDR1 and CDR2: SGHRS, YFSETQ. The CDR3 sequence is CASSFGQGGGRNYGYTF. CDR3 DNA: TGCGCCAGCAGCTTCGGACAGGGGGGAGGTCGCAACTATGGCTACACCTTC.

The CDR3 here is CASSGRGIPAGDSYNEQFF. CDR3 nucleotides: TGCGCCAGCTCCGGTCGGGGTATTCCCGCGGGGGACTCCTACAATGAGCAGTTCTTC. The chain links TRBV10-2 to TRBJ2-1, with TRBD2 matching 7 bases. From germline, CDR1 is WSHSY and CDR2 SAAADI. The CDR3 covers 19 residues. With 8 bases clipped from V and 0 bases from J, the junction kept 19 bases outside the gene matches.

The chain combines TRBV18 with TRBJ1-6; tentatively, D is TRBD1 (5 bases). The CDR3 contains 14 residues. Trimming took off 3 bases at V and 8 bases at J, with 11 bases between the two ends. From germline, CDR1 is KGHSH and CDR2 LQKENI. Here the CDR3 DNA reads TGTGCCAGCTCACCGGGGCAGGGACATTCACCCCTCCACTTT. It yields the protein CASSPGQGHSPLHF.

Notes on this clonotype: A clone one base away is much larger, so this may be a read error. The V gene is TRBV12-3 or TRBV12-4, the J gene TRBJ2-1, with D perhaps being TRBD1 or TRBD2 (5 bases each). This CDR3 spans 14 amino acids. Here the CDR3 DNA reads TGTGTCAGCAGTTTTTGGGACCAAAACAATGAGCAGTTCTTC. It yields the protein CVSSFWDQNNEQFF.

The chain is built from TRBV27 and TRBJ2-3; TRBD2 is a possible D gene (6 bases). The CDR3 sequence is 17 residues long. The germline V and J ends were trimmed by 5 bases and 2 bases, with 20 bases remaining between them. Germline CDR1 MNHEY, CDR2 SMNVEV (reference sequence). The CDR3, as DNA: TGTGCCAGCAGTCCCCGAACCATCCGACTAGTCACAGATACGCAGTATTTT. It codes for CASSPRTIRLVTDTQYF.

The CDR3 sequence is CASSLWKQGTGELFF. The CDR3 DNA reads as TGTGCCAGCAGCTTATGGAAACAGGGCACCGGGGAGCTGTTTTTT. The chain carries TRBV13 and TRBJ2-2; D may be TRBD1 (6 bases). Trimming left V 2 bases short and J 4 bases short, with 11 bases between. The CDR3 covers 15 residues. Germline assignment: CDR1 PRHDT and CDR2 FYEKMQ (reference sequence). The full variable domain, its missing parts supplied by reference TRBV13 and TRBJ2-2, is AAGVIQSPRHLIKEKRETATLKCYPIPRHDTVYWYQQGPGQDPQFLISFYEKMQSDKGSIPDRFSAQQFSDYHSELNMSSLELGDSALYFCASSLWKQGTGELFFGEGSRLTVL.

This sequence joins TRBV18 and TRBJ2-7, with 10 nucleotides matching TRBD2. Germline loops: CDR1 KGHSH, CDR2 LQKENI. With 1 base clipped from V and 7 bases from J, the junction kept 13 bases outside the gene matches. CDR3 length: 17 amino acids. CDR3 residues: CASSPRGLAGVYWEQYF. The CDR3, as DNA: TGTGCCAGCTCACCACGGGGCCTAGCGGGAGTTTACTGGGAGCAGTACTTC. Full variable domain (missing parts from reference TRBV18 and TRBJ2-7): NAGVMQNPRHLVRRRGQEARLRCSPMKGHSHVYWYRQLPEEGLKFMVYLQKENIIDESGMPKERFSAEFPKEGPSILRIQQVVRGDSAAYFCASSPRGLAGVYWEQYFGPGTRLTVT.

The sample holds a few counts of this clonotype. The V and J genes are TRBV15 and TRBJ2-5; 7 bases match TRBD2. The CDR3 covers 15 residues. The trim removed 3 bases at V and 5 bases at J, leaving 9 bases unmatched. Germline V gene sequence: CDR1 LNHNV, CDR2 YYDKDF (reference sequence). For the CDR3, the DNA is TGTGCCACCAGCAGCCCCTTGGGGGGGATGGAGACCCAGTACTTC. Its translation: CATSSPLGGMETQYF.

This clonotype came up a few times. The chain employs TRBV3-1 and TRBJ2-3; 8 bases align to TRBD2. The CDR3 consists of 17 residues. With 1 base clipped from V and 7 bases from J, the junction kept 13 bases outside the gene matches. Germline V gene data show CDR1 as LGHDT and CDR2 as YNNKEL (reference sequence). The CDR3 sequence: CASSQGGLAGGRNTQYF. CDR3 bases: TGTGCCAGCAGCCAAGGGGGGTTGGCGGGAGGACGGAATACGCAGTATTTT.

This sequence joins TRBV4-2 and TRBJ1-5, with D unresolved. This CDR3 region has 15 residues. Trimming took off 0 bases at V and 0 bases at J, with 6 bases between the two ends. Germline V gene data show CDR1 as LGHNA and CDR2 as YNFKEQ. CDR3 nucleotides: TGTGCCAGCAGCCAAGAAGCCCCTAGCAATCAGCCCCAGCATTTT. Translating it yields CASSQEAPSNQPQHF.